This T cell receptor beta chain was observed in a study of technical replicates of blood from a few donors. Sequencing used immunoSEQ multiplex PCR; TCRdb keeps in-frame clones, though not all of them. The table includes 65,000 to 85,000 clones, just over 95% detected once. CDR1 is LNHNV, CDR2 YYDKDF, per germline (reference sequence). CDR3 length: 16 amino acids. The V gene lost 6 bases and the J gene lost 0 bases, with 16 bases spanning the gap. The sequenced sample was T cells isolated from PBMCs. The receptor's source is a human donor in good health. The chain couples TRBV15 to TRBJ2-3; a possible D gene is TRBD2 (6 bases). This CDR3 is CATRRRLATSTDTQYF. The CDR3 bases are TGTGCCACCAGGAGGCGTCTAGCGACTAGCACAGATACGCAGTATTTT.